This is a list of T cell receptor beta chains from one sample in a study of cytomegalovirus exposure and HLA in healthy donors. Sequencing was performed with immunoSEQ multiplex PCR; in TCRdb, only in-frame clones are kept and a portion is missing. Seen here are about 140,000 clones, more than 75% observed once, and the top ten hold 2.2%. Input material: PBMCs. The receptors shown here come from a man aged 25 to 40 in good health and CMV-seronegative. The CDR3 runs from the conserved cysteine through the conserved F or W. Each record gives: J gene, D gene, clone size, V gene, CDR3 DNA, CDR3 protein. D genes are given only for firm matches. Part of the rows lack a size; the others show once, few, many or a class for expanded clones.

J: TRBJ1-5
D: TRBD1
size: .
V: TRBV19
DNA: TGTGCCAGCCGCCCATTGGACAGGGAATTCCAGCCCCAGCATTTT
CDR3: CASRPLDREFQPQHF

J: TRBJ2-7
D: .
size: .
V: TRBV5-5
DNA: TGTGCCAGCAGCTTGGTTAGCCAGAAAACCTACGAGCAGTACTTC
CDR3: CASSLVSQKTYEQYF

J: TRBJ1-1
D: .
size: once
V: TRBV10-3
DNA: TGTGCCATCAGTGATGCCAACGGGAAGACTGAAGCTTTCTTT
CDR3: CAISDANGKTEAFF

J: TRBJ1-2
D: TRBD1
size: .
V: TRBV19
DNA: TGTGCCAGTTGGGAGGGACAGGCGCTCTATGGCTACACCTTC
CDR3: CASWEGQALYGYTF

J: TRBJ2-7
D: .
size: .
V: TRBV5-1
DNA: TGCGCCAGCAGCCCCCAAAACATTTACGAGCAGTACTTC
CDR3: CASSPQNIYEQYF

J: TRBJ2-5
D: TRBD2
size: .
V: TRBV28
DNA: TGTGCCAGCACCCCGTGGGGGGGGCAAGAGACCCAGTACTTC
CDR3: CASTPWGGQETQYF

J: TRBJ1-1
D: TRBD1
size: .
V: TRBV30
DNA: TGTGCCTGGAGTGTAAGACAGGGGGGGGACCTAGGGACTGAAGCTTTCTTT
CDR3: CAWSVRQGGDLGTEAFF

J: TRBJ2-1
D: .
size: .
V: TRBV30
DNA: TGTGCCTGGGATCCCAGCGTGGGCAGGGGGGCAAATGAGCAGTTCTTC
CDR3: CAWDPSVGRGANEQFF

J: TRBJ2-1
D: .
size: medium-sized
V: TRBV21-1
DNA: TGTGCCAGCAGCAAACAGGTAAATGAGCAGTTCTTC
CDR3: CASSKQVNEQFF

J: TRBJ2-5
D: .
size: once
V: TRBV19
DNA: TGTGCCAGTAGTCCAATCCGGACAGCTCAAGAGACCCAGTACTTC
CDR3: CASSPIRTAQETQYF

J: TRBJ2-3
D: TRBD1
size: .
V: TRBV7-6
DNA: TGTGCCAGCAGCTTAGATTTTTCCGGGACAGTCACAGATACGCAGTATTTT
CDR3: CASSLDFSGTVTDTQYF

J: TRBJ2-1
D: TRBD2
size: .
V: TRBV7-9
DNA: TGTGCCAGCAGCTCCTGGACTAGCGGGAGTAATGAGCAGTTCTTC
CDR3: CASSSWTSGSNEQFF

J: TRBJ2-1
D: TRBD2
size: .
V: TRBV28
DNA: TGTGCCGCTATCTCGGGGGGTACCTACAATGAGCAGTTCTTC
CDR3: CAAISGGTYNEQFF

J: TRBJ2-5
D: TRBD2
size: .
V: TRBV5-6
DNA: TGTGCCAGCAGCTTGGAGGGCCGCGGGAGGGCCGGGGAGACCCAGTACTTC
CDR3: CASSLEGRGRAGETQYF

J: TRBJ2-7
D: .
size: once
V: TRBV7-2
DNA: TGTGCCAGCAGCATTCTAGCCCCCCTCTCCTACGAGCAGTACTTC
CDR3: CASSILAPLSYEQYF

J: TRBJ1-2
D: TRBD1
size: .
V: TRBV27
DNA: TGTGCCAGCAGTGGAAGACAGGGAGTAGACCCTGACTATGGCTACACCTTC
CDR3: CASSGRQGVDPDYGYTF

J: TRBJ2-5
D: TRBD2
size: .
V: TRBV27
DNA: TGTGCCAGCAGTCCAGGACTAGCACTAAGCAGGCGGAGAATAAGAGAGACCCAGTACTTC
CDR3: CASSPGLALSRRRIRETQYF

J: TRBJ2-5
D: TRBD1
size: .
V: TRBV10-1
DNA: TGCGCCAGCAGTACAGGGGGTCGGGAGACCCAGTACTTC
CDR3: CASSTGGRETQYF

J: TRBJ2-5
D: .
size: .
V: TRBV5-1
DNA: TGCGCCAGCAGATGGGGGGGGCGCGGGCCCCAAGAGACCCAGTACTTC
CDR3: CASRWGGRGPQETQYF

J: TRBJ1-2
D: .
size: .
V: TRBV5-4
DNA: TGTGCCAGCAGCTCCGCCAGGGGCCAGAGCTATGGCTACACCTTC
CDR3: CASSSARGQSYGYTF

J: TRBJ2-1
D: TRBD2
size: .
V: TRBV19
DNA: TGTGCCAGTAGTATTCTAGCGGGACTCTCCTACAATGAGCAGTTCTTC
CDR3: CASSILAGLSYNEQFF

J: TRBJ1-4
D: .
size: few
V: TRBV6-1
DNA: TGTGCCAGCAGTGAATGGGCAGCTAATGAAAAACTGTTTTTT
CDR3: CASSEWAANEKLFF